This is a list of T cell receptor beta chains from one sample in a study of T-cell reconstitution after alpha-beta-depleted transplantation in children. TCRdb ran MiXCR on the PCR reads and lists one entry per CDR3 protein. This repertoire shows approximately 400,000 distinct CDR3 sequences, about 11% found once; its top ten account for approximately 5%. The input for sequencing was PBMCs from the stem cell graft donor, taken from the stem cell graft. All receptors derive from a human donor who donated a stem cell graft to a child with acute myeloid leukemia. Each CDR3 is given with its conserved first and last residue. Fields, in order: V gene, CDR3 length, CDR3 protein.

TRBV3-1	15	CASSQTWGSTDTQYF
TRBV5-4	13	CASSSGGSSEQYF
TRBV5-1	16	CASSPTTGSGANVLTF
TRBV5-4	15	CASSSMGGLYNEQFF
TRBV20-1	18	CSARDRNRGALGANVLTF
TRBV5-1	15	CASSFVVGTEYGYTF
TRBV12-3/TRBV12-4	14	CASRDGTSRETQYF
TRBV5-6	16	CASSFRTELGDTEAFF
TRBV7-2	15	CASNPRTGQSYEQYF
TRBV29-1	13	CSGMGVGGTEAFF
TRBV6-5	17	CASSYTTSSGRTDTQYF
TRBV12-3/TRBV12-4	15	CASSSPGRRGTEAFF
TRBV29-1	13	CSVERAAHETQYF